The present T cell receptor (beta chain) was sequenced within a study of cytomegalovirus exposure and HLA in healthy donors. Study-wide results and caveats: The authors later found most CMV-associated TCR beta chains appeared HLA-restricted. Earlier analysis yielded a pattern in which most TCR beta V segments were productive about 87% or about 30% of the time. A reported reduction in N-insertions relative to the roughly 670-donor mean was seen in an Asian-associated ancestry cluster in a later analysis. An analysis was carried out at a later point. It showed that HLA-associated TCR beta chains were more clonally expanded than equally common non-associated chains.

J lost 1 base, V lost 7 bases, and 10 bases had no gene match. The CDR3 is made up of 16 amino acids. The V gene's germline CDR1 is SSHAT and CDR2 FNYEAQ (reference sequence). PCR employed 60 Vbeta and 13 Jbeta primers. Profiling relied on immunoSEQ multiplex PCR, and the TCRdb table lists in-frame clones only, not all of them. The sample records 50,000 to 65,000 clones, approximately 71% being singletons. With respect to this clone: Its antigen remains unknown.

The receptor was isolated from a middle-aged man in good health and CMV-seropositive. The gene calls are TRBV7-7 and TRBJ2-3; TRBD1 aligns across 8 bases. The sequencing input was PBMCs. The CDR3 sequence: CASNLRAGQGTDTQYF. CDR3 bases: TGTGCCAGCAACCTCCGGGCGGGACAGGGCACAGATACGCAGTATTTT.